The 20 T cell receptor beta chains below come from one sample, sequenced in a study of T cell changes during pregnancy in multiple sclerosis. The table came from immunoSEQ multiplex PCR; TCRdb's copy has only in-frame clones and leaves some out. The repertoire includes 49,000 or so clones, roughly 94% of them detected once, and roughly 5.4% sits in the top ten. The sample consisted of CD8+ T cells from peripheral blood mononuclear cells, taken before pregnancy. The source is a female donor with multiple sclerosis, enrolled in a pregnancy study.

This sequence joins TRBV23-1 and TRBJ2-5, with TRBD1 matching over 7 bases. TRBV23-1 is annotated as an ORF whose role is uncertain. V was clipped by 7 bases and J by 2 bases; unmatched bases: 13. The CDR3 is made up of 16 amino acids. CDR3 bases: TGCGCCAGCAATATTGTACAGGGGCTCCCGCAAGAGACCCAGTACTTC. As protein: CASNIVQGLPQETQYF.

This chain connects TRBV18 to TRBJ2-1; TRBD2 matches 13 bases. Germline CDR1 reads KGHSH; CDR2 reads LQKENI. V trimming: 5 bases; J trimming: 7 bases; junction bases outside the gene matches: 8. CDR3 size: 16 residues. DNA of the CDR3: TGTGCCAGCTCAATACCGGGACTAGCGGGAACAAATGAGCAGTTCTTC. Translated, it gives CASSIPGLAGTNEQFF.

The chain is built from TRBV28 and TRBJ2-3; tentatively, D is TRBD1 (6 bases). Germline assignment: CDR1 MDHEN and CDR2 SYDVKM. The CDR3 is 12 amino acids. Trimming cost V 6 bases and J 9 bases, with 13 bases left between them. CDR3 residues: CASRQDSKTQYF. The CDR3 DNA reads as TGTGCCAGCAGGCAGGACAGTAAGACGCAGTATTTT.

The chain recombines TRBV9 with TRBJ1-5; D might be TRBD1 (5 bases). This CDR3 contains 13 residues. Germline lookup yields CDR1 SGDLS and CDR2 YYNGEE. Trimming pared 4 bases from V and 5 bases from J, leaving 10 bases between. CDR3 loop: CASSPGGDQPQHF. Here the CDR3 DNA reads TGTGCCAGCAGCCCGGGGGGAGATCAGCCCCAGCATTTT.

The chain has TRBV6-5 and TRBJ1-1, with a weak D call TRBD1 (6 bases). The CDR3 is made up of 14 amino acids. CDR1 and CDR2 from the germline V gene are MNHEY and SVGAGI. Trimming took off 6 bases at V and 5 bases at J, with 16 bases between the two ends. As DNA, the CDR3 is TGTGCCAGCAGCCCTAATACAGGGATGACTGAAGCTTTCTTT. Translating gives CASSPNTGMTEAFF.

The chain's CDR3 is CASSQPLAGEQFF. The CDR3 DNA follows: TGTGCCAGCAGCCAACCTCTAGCGGGTGAGCAGTTCTTC. The chain links TRBV4-2 to TRBJ2-1; TRBD2 matches at 8 bases. V lost 2 bases to trimming and J lost 9 bases; unmatched junction nucleotides: 3. The CDR3 totals 13 residues. Germline assignment: CDR1 LGHNA and CDR2 YNFKEQ.

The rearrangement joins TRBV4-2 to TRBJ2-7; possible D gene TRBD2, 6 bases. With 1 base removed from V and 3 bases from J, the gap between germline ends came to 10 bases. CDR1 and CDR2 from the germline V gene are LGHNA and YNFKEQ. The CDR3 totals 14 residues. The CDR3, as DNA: TGTGCCAGCAGCCAAGGCCCCGGGAGCTACGAGCAGTACTTC. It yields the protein CASSQGPGSYEQYF.

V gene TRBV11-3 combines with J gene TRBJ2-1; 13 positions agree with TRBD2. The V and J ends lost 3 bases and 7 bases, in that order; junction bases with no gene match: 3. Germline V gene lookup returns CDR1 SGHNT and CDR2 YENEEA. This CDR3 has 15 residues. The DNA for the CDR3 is TGTGCCAGCAGCTTCGGACTAGCGGGAGTTAATGAGCAGTTCTTC. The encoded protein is CASSFGLAGVNEQFF.

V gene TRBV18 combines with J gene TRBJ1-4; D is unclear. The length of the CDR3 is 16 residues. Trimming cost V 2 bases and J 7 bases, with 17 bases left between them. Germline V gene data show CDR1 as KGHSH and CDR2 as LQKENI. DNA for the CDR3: TGTGCCAGCTCACCAGAGTTTGGGTTCGGAGTTGAAAAACTGTTTTTT. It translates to CASSPEFGFGVEKLFF.

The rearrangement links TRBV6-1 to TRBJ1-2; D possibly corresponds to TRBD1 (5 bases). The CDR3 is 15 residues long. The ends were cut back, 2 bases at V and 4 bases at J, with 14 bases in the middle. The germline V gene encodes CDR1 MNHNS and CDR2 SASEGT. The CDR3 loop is CASSESGGTGYGYTF. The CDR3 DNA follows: TGTGCCAGCAGTGAATCGGGGGGAACGGGCTATGGCTACACCTTC.

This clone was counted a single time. CDR3 DNA: TGTGCCAGCAGTTTATCGGTCGGACTAGCGCAAAGCTCCTACAATGAGCAGTTCTTC. Amino acid sequence: CASSLSVGLAQSSYNEQFF. The rearrangement uses TRBV27 and TRBJ2-1, with TRBD2 identical over 9 bases. The V gene's germline CDR1 is MNHEY and CDR2 SMNVEV (reference sequence). V lost 0 bases, J lost 0 bases, and 9 bases stayed unmatched. The CDR3 consists of 19 residues.

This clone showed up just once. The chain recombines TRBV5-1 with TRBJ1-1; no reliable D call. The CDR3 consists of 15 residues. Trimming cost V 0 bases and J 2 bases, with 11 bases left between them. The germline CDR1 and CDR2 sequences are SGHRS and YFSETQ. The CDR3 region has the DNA TGCGCCAGCAGCTTGGAAGCCAGCGTAAACACTGAAGCTTTCTTT. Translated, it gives CASSLEASVNTEAFF.

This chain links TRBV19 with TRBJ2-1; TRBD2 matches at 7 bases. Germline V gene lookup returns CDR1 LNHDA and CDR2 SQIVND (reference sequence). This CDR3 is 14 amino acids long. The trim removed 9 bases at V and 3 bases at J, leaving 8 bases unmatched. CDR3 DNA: TGTGCCAGAATTAGCGGGCCCCGCTACAATGAGCAGTTCTTC. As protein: CARISGPRYNEQFF.

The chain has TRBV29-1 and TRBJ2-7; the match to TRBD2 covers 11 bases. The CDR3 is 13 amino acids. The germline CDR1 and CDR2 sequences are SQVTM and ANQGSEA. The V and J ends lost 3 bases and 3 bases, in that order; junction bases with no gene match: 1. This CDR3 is CSVDLAGGYEQYF. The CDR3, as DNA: TGCAGCGTTGATCTAGCGGGGGGCTACGAGCAGTACTTC.

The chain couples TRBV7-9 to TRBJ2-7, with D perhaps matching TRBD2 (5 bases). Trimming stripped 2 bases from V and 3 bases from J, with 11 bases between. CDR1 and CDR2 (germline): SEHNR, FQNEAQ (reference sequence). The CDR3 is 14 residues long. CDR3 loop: CASSLNEGRYEQYF. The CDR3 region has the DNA TGTGCCAGCAGCTTAAATGAGGGTCGCTACGAGCAGTACTTC.

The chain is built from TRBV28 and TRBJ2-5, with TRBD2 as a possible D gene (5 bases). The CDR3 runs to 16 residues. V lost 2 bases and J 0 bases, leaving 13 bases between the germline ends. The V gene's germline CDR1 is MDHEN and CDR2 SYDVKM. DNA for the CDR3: TGTGCCAGCAGTTTAGTTCCCGGCGGGTACCAAGAGACCCAGTACTTC. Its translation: CASSLVPGGYQETQYF.

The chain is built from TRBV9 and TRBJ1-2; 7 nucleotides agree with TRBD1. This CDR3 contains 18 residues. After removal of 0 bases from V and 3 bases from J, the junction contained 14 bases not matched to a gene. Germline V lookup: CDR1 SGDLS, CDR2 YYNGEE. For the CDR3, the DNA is TGTGCCAGCAGCGTAGGCGGGCAGGGGGTGGACTATCACTATGGCTACACCTTC. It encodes CASSVGGQGVDYHYGYTF.

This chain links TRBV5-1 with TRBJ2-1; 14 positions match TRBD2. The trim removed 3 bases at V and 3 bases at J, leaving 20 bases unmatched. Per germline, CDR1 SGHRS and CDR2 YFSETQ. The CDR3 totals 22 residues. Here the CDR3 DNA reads TGCGCCAGCAGCTACGACCCCCGCTGGACTAGCGGGAGGTTCATCCTCTACAATGAGCAGTTCTTC. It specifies CASSYDPRWTSGRFILYNEQFF.

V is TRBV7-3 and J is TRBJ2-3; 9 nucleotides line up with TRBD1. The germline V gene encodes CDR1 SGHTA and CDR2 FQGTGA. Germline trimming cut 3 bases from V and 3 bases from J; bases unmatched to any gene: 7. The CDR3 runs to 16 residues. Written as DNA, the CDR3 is TGTGCCAGCAGCTTTGGAGACAGGGGGGAGACAGATACGCAGTATTTT. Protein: CASSFGDRGETDTQYF.

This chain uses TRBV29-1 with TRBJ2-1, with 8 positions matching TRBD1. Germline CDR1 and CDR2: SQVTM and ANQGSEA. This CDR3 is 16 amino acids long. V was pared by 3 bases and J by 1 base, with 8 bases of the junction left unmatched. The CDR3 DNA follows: TGCAGCGTTGATGGACAGGGCAGGGGGTCCTACAATGAGCAGTTCTTC. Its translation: CSVDGQGRGSYNEQFF.